Included here is one T cell receptor (beta chain) sequence, with context. Its antigen is not known. The data are from a study of shared clonotypes between healthy human individuals. Study conclusions and caveats: Incompleteness in sorted-subset sequencing, despite large depth, was shown by rarefaction.

CDR3 length: 12 amino acids. Germline-derived CDR1 and CDR2 are SGHDT and YYEEEE. V was shortened by 1 base and J by 6 bases, with 7 bases between the two germline ends. Here immunoSEQ multiplex PCR was the method, and the copy in TCRdb shows in-frame clones only, minus some. The sample yields about 2 million clones, 95% seen once. The chain recombines TRBV5-6 with TRBJ2-5; TRBD2 might be the D (5 bases). The source is a man aged 18 to 29 in good health. The sequenced sample consisted of naive CD4+ T cells sorted from blood. Noted subset: CD45RA+ positively selected. CDR3 loop: CASSLTGKTQYF. CDR3 nucleotide sequence: TGTGCCAGCAGCTTGACGGGAAAGACCCAGTACTTC.